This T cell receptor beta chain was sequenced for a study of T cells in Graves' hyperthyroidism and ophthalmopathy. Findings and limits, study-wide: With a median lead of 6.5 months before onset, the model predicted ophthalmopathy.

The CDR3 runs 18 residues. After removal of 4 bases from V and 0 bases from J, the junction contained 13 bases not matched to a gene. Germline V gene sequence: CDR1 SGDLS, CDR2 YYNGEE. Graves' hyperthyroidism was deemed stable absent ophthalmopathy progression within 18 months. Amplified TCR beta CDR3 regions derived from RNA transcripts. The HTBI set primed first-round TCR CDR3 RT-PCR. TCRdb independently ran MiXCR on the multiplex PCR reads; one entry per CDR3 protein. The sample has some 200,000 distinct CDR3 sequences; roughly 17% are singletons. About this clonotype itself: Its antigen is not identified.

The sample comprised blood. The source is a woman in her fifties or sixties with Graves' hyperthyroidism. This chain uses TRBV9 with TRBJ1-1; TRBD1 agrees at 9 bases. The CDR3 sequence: CASSTYRGRDGVNTEAFF. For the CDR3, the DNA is TGTGCCAGCAGCACTTACAGGGGGCGCGACGGAGTGAACACTGAAGCTTTCTTT.